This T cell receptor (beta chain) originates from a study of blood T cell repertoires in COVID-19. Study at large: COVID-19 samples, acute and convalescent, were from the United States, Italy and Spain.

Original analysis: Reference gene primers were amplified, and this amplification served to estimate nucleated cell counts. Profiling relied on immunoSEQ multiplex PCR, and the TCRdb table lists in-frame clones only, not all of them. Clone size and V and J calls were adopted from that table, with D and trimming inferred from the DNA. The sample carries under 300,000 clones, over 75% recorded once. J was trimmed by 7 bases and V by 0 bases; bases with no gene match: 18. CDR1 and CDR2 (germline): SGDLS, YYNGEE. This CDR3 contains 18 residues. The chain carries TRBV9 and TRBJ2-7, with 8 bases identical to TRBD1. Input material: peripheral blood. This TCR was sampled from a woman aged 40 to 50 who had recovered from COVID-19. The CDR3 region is CASSVAPSPGQGRGEQYF. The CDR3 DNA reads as TGTGCCAGCAGCGTAGCTCCATCCCCAGGACAGGGTAGAGGGGAGCAGTACTTC.